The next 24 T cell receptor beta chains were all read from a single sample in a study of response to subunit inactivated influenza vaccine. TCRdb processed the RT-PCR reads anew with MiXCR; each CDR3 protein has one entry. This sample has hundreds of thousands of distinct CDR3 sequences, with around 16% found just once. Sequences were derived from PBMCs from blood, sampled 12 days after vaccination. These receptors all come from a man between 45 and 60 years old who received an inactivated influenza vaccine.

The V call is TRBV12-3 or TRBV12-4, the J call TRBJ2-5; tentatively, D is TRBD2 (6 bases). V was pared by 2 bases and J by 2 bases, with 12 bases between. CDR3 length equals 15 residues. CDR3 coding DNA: TGTGCCAGCAGTTTAAGTCGACTAGGACAAGAGACCCAGTACTTC. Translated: CASSLSRLGQETQYF.

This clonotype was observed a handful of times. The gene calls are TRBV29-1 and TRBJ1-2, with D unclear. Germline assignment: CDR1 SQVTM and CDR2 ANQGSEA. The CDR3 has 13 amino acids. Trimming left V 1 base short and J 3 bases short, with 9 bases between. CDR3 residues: CSVEGWSDYGYTF. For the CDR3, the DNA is TGCAGCGTTGAAGGTTGGTCAGACTATGGCTACACCTTC.

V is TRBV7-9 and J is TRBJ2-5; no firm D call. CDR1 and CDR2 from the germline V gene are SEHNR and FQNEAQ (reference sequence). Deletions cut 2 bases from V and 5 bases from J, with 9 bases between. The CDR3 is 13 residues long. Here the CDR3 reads CASSLYSGETQYF. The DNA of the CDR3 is TGTGCCAGCAGCTTATATTCCGGGGAGACCCAGTACTTC.

Written as DNA, the CDR3 is TGTGCCAGCAGCTTAGGTTCAGGGGGTCTCAATGGCTACACCTTC. Protein sequence: CASSLGSGGLNGYTF. The chain employs TRBV7-2 and TRBJ1-2, with TRBD1 matching over 7 bases. The CDR3 sequence is 15 residues long. Germline CDR1 and CDR2: SGHTA and FQGNSA. V lost 1 base to trimming and J lost 6 bases; unmatched junction nucleotides: 8.

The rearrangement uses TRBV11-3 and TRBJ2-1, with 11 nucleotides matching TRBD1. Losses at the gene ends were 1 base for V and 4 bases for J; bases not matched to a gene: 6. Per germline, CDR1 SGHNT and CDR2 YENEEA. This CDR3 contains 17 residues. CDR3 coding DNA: TGTGCCAGCAGCTTAGGGACAGGGGGCATCCCATACAATGAGCAGTTCTTC. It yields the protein CASSLGTGGIPYNEQFF.

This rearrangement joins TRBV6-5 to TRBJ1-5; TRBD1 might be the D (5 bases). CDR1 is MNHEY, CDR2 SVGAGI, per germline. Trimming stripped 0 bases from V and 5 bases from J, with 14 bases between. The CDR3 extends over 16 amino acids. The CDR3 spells CASSYSSGGTHQPQHF. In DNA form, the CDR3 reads TGTGCCAGCAGTTACTCGTCGGGGGGGACCCATCAGCCCCAGCATTTT.

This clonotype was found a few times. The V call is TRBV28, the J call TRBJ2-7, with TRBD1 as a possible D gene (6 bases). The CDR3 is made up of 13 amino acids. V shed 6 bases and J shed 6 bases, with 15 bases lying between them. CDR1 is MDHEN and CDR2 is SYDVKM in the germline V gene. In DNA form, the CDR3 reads TGTGCCAGCAGGCCGCAAACAGGGTCCGAGCAGTACTTC. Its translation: CASRPQTGSEQYF.

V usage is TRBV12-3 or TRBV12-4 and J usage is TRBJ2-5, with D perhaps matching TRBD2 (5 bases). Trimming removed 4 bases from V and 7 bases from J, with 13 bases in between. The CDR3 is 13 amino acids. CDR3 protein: CASSWQRTGTQYF. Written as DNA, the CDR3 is TGTGCCAGCAGTTGGCAGCGGACGGGGACCCAGTACTTC.

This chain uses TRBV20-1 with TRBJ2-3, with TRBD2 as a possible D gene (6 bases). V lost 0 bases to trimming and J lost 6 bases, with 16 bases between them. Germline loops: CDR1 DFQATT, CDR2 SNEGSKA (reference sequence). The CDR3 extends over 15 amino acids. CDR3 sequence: CSARDHLNSGDTQYF. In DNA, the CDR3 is TGCAGTGCTAGAGATCATCTAAACAGCGGGGATACGCAGTATTTT.

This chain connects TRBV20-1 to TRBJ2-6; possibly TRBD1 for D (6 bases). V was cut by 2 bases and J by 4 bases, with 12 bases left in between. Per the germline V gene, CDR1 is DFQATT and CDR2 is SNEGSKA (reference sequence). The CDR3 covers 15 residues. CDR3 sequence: CSARNRVKGANVLTF. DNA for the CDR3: TGCAGTGCTAGAAACAGGGTGAAAGGGGCCAACGTCCTGACTTTC.

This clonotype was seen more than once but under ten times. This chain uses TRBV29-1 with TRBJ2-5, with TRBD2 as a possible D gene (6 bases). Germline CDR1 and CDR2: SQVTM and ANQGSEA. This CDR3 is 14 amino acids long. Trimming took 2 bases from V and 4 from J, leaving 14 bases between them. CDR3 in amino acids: CSVEWGGKGETQYF. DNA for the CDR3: TGCAGCGTTGAATGGGGCGGGAAAGGAGAGACCCAGTACTTC.

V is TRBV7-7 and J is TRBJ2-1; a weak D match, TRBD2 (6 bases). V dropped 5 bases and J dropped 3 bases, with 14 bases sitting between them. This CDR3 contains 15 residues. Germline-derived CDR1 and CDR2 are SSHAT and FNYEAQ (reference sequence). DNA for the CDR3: TGTGCCAGCAGCCTAGGACTAACGGGCTACAATGAGCAGTTCTTC. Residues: CASSLGLTGYNEQFF.

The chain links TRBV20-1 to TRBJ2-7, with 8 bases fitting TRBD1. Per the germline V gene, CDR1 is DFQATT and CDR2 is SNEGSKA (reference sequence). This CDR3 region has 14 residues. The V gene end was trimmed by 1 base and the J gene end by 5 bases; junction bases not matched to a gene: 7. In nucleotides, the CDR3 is TGCAGTGCTAGAGCGTGGACAGGGTTACACGAGCAGTACTTC. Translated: CSARAWTGLHEQYF.

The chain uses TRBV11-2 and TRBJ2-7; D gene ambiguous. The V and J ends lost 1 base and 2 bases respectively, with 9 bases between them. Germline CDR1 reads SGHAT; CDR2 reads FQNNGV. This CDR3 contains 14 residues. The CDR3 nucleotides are TGTGCCAGCAGCTTAGTTAGGGTGCCCTACGAGCAGTACTTC. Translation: CASSLVRVPYEQYF.

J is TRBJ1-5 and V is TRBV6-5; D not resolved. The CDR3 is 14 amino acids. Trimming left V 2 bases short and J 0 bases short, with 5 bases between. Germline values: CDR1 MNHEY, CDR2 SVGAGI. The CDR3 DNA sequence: TGTGCCAGCAGTTACAGATATAGCAATCAGCCCCAGCATTTT. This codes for CASSYRYSNQPQHF.

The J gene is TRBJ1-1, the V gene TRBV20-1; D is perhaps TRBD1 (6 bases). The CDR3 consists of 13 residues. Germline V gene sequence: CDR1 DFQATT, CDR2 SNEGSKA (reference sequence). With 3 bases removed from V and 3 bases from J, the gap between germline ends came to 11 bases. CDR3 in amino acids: CSARGARDTEAFF. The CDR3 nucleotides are TGCAGTGCTAGGGGGGCTCGGGACACTGAAGCTTTCTTT.

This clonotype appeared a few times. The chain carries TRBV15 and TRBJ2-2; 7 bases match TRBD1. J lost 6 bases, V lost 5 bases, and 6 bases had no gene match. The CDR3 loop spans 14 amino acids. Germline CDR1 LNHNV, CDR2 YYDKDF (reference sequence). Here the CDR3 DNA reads TGTGCCACCAGCGGCTACAGGGGTCCCGGGGAGCTGTTTTTT. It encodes CATSGYRGPGELFF.

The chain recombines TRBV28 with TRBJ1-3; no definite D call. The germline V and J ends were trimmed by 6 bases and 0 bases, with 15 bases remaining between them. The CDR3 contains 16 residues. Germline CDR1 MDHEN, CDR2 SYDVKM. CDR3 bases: TGTGCCAGCAGCCCCGCGGCGGGGAGCTCTGGAAACACCATATATTTT. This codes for CASSPAAGSSGNTIYF.

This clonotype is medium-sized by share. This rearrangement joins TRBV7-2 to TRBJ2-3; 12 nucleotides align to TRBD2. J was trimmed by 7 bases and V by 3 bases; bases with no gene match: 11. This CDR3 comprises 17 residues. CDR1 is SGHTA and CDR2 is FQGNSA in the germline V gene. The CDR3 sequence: CASSFGVKTSGRNTQYF. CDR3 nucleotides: TGTGCCAGCAGCTTTGGCGTGAAGACTAGCGGGAGAAATACGCAGTATTTT. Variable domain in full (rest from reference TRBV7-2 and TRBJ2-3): GAGVSQSPSNKVTEKGKDVELRCDPISGHTALYWYRQSLGQGLEFLIYFQGNSAPDKSGLPSDRFSAERTGGSVSTLTIQRTQQEDSAVYLCASSFGVKTSGRNTQYFGPGTRLTVL.

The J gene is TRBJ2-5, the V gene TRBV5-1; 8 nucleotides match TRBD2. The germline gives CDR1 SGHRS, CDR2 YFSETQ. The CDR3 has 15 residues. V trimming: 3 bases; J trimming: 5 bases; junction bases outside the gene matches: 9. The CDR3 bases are TGCGCCAGCAGCTCTCAGCGGGGGTCAGGGGAGACCCAGTACTTC. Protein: CASSSQRGSGETQYF.

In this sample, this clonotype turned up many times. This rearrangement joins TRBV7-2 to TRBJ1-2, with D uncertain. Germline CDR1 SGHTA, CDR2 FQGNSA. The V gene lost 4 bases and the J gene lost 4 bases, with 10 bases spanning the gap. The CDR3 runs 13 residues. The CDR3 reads CASSSVNLYGYTF. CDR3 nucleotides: TGTGCCAGCAGCTCAGTGAACCTCTATGGCTACACCTTC.

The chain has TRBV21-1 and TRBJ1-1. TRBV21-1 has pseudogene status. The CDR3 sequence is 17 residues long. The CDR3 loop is CASSKATGGPENTEAFF. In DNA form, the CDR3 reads TGTGCCAGCAGCAAAGCCACGGGGGGGCCCGAGAACACTGAAGCTTTCTTT.

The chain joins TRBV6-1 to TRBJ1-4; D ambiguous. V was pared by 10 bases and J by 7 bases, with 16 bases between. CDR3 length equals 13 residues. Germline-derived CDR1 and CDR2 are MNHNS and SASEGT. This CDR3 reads CATAVKLGEKLFF. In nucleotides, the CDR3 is TGTGCCACGGCAGTGAAGTTGGGTGAAAAACTGTTTTTT.

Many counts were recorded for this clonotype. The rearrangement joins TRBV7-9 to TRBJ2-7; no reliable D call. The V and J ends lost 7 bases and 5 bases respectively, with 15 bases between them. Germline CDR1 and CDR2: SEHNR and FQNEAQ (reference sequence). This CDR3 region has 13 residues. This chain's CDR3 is CASNLFTGHEQYF. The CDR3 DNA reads TGTGCCAGCAACCTTTTTACTGGCCACGAGCAGTACTTC.